This is a list of T cell receptor beta chains from one sample in a study of beta chain features in type 1 diabetes. The data were produced by immunoSEQ multiplex PCR, yet TCRdb's version contains in-frame clones alone and is incomplete. The sample shows about 150,000 clones, over 9% of them seen only once. Sequences were obtained from central memory CD4+ T cells from blood. These receptors were obtained from a young man with type 1 diabetes. The CDR3 runs from the conserved cysteine through the conserved F or W. Each record gives: J gene, V gene, clone size, D gene, CDR3 DNA, CDR3 protein. The D gene is left open where the match is weak. Some rows have no size entry. The others give once, few or many, or a class for an expanded clone.

j_call: TRBJ2-7
v_call: TRBV19
clone_size: -
d_call: TRBD1
cdr3_nt: TGTGCCAGTAGTTTCGCCTGGACAGGAGACATTACCTACGAGCAGTACTTC
cdr3_aa: CASSFAWTGDITYEQYF

j_call: TRBJ2-6
v_call: TRBV7-9
clone_size: -
d_call: -
cdr3_nt: TGTGCCAGCAGCGCTAGGGGTAGAAGCCCCCTTAGTGGGGCCAACGTCCTGACTTTC
cdr3_aa: CASSARGRSPLSGANVLTF

j_call: TRBJ1-3
v_call: TRBV29-1
clone_size: few
d_call: -
cdr3_nt: TGCAGCGTCCGGGTGGTTGGAAACACCATATATTTT
cdr3_aa: CSVRVVGNTIYF

j_call: TRBJ2-5
v_call: TRBV5-1
clone_size: -
d_call: -
cdr3_nt: TGCGCCAGCAGCTTGCGCGGAAGCGAAGAGACCCAGTACTTC
cdr3_aa: CASSLRGSEETQYF

j_call: TRBJ1-2
v_call: TRBV29-1
clone_size: -
d_call: TRBD1
cdr3_nt: TGCAGCGTTGGTATGGTACAGGGGGACTATGGCTACACCTTC
cdr3_aa: CSVGMVQGDYGYTF

j_call: TRBJ2-5
v_call: TRBV7-9
clone_size: once
d_call: TRBD1
cdr3_nt: TGTGCCAGCAGCCCCCCAGGGGGCGAGGGAGAGACCCAGTACTTC
cdr3_aa: CASSPPGGEGETQYF

j_call: TRBJ2-3
v_call: TRBV29-1
clone_size: -
d_call: TRBD1
cdr3_nt: TGCAGCGTACAGGGGGTACTAAAGGATACGCAGTATTTT
cdr3_aa: CSVQGVLKDTQYF

j_call: TRBJ1-4
v_call: TRBV30
clone_size: -
d_call: -
cdr3_nt: TGTGCCTGGAGCTCTAGGGAGGAAAAACTGTTTTTT
cdr3_aa: CAWSSREEKLFF

j_call: TRBJ2-1
v_call: TRBV27
clone_size: -
d_call: TRBD2
cdr3_nt: TGTGCCAGCAGGAAGGGGACTAGCGGGTTCGTCTCCTACAATGAGCAGTTCTTC
cdr3_aa: CASRKGTSGFVSYNEQFF

j_call: TRBJ1-4
v_call: TRBV6-1
clone_size: -
d_call: TRBD1
cdr3_nt: TGTGCCAGCAGTCTCGACAGGGTTGAAAAACTGTTTTTT
cdr3_aa: CASSLDRVEKLFF

j_call: TRBJ2-1
v_call: TRBV28
clone_size: -
d_call: TRBD2
cdr3_nt: TGTGCCAGCATCGAGCTAGCGGGGGGGCAGAGCTCCTACAATGAGCAGTTCTTC
cdr3_aa: CASIELAGGQSSYNEQFF

j_call: TRBJ2-7
v_call: TRBV11-2
clone_size: -
d_call: -
cdr3_nt: TGTGCCAGCAGCTTAGATCGGCAGGGCACCTACGAGCAGTACTTC
cdr3_aa: CASSLDRQGTYEQYF

j_call: TRBJ1-4
v_call: TRBV28
clone_size: few
d_call: -
cdr3_nt: TGTGCCAGCAGCCTACCTAATGAAAAACTGTTTTTT
cdr3_aa: CASSLPNEKLFF

j_call: TRBJ1-5
v_call: TRBV6-5
clone_size: -
d_call: -
cdr3_nt: TGTGCCAGCAGTTACGGAGGGGCTCAGCCCCAGCATTTT
cdr3_aa: CASSYGGAQPQHF

j_call: TRBJ1-2
v_call: TRBV29-1
clone_size: -
d_call: -
cdr3_nt: TGCAGCGTTGAAGGCGGCGGCTACACCTTC
cdr3_aa: CSVEGGGYTF

j_call: TRBJ2-3
v_call: TRBV28
clone_size: -
d_call: TRBD2
cdr3_nt: TGTGCCAGCAGTTCGATACTAGCGGGCACAGATACGCAGTATTTT
cdr3_aa: CASSSILAGTDTQYF

j_call: TRBJ1-5
v_call: TRBV15
clone_size: few
d_call: TRBD1
cdr3_nt: TGTGCCACCAGAGGAGGACAGGTTAACCAGCCCCAGCATTTT
cdr3_aa: CATRGGQVNQPQHF

j_call: TRBJ2-2
v_call: TRBV7-9
clone_size: -
d_call: -
cdr3_nt: TGTGCCAGCAGCCTCAGAGGGCGCGCTATAAACACCGGGGAGCTGTTTTTT
cdr3_aa: CASSLRGRAINTGELFF